Shown below are 32 T cell receptor beta chains from a single sample sequenced in a study of blood T cell repertoires in COVID-19. Measured with immunoSEQ multiplex PCR; TCRdb has only the in-frame clones, and not every one. Found here are around 150,000 clones, roughly 86% of them singletons; the top ten hold under 5%. The sample was peripheral blood. These receptors were taken from a woman aged 55 to 70 who had recovered from COVID-19.

The gene calls are TRBV2 and TRBJ1-2; 11 bases are shared with TRBD1. CDR1 is SNHLY, CDR2 FYNNEI, per germline. Trimming removed 7 bases from V and 6 bases from J; junction bases left unmatched: 7. The CDR3 length is 14 residues. The CDR3 nucleotides read TGTGCCAGCAAGTCGGGACAGGGGGTACATGGCTACACCTTC. It yields the protein CASKSGQGVHGYTF.

The chain is built from TRBV5-4 and TRBJ2-3; weak D call: TRBD2 (5 bases). V was clipped by 1 base and J by 6 bases, with 18 bases between them. CDR3 length: 16 amino acids. Per the germline V gene, CDR1 is SGHNT and CDR2 is YYREEE (reference sequence). CDR3 protein: CASSLSSNTNPDTQYF. Written as DNA, the CDR3 is TGTGCCAGCAGCTTGTCTAGCAATACTAATCCGGATACGCAGTATTTT.

This clone was recorded a few times. In DNA form, the CDR3 reads TGTGCCACCGCGGACAGGGACTACTATGGCTACACCTTC. Amino acid sequence: CATADRDYYGYTF. V usage is TRBV19 and J usage is TRBJ1-2; 8 bases align to TRBD1. Trimming took 10 bases from V and 3 from J; bases not matched to a gene: 7. CDR1 is LNHDA, CDR2 SQIVND, per germline (reference sequence). The CDR3 consists of 13 residues. The whole variable domain, remainder taken from reference TRBV19 and TRBJ1-2, is DGGITQSPKYLFRKEGQNVTLSCEQNLNHDAMYWYRQDPGQGLRLIYYSQIVNDFQKGDIAEGYSVSREKKESFPLTVTSAQKNPTAFYLCATADRDYYGYTFGSGTRLTVV.

This rearrangement joins TRBV5-5 to TRBJ2-1; D is perhaps TRBD1 (6 bases). V was cut by 0 bases and J by 6 bases, with 19 bases left in between. Germline V gene data show CDR1 as SGHKS and CDR2 as YYEKEE (reference sequence). This CDR3 has 17 residues. For the CDR3, the DNA is TGTGCCAGCAGCTTGGCCGTTTTCCAGGGGCGGGTCAATGAGCAGTTCTTC. Translating gives CASSLAVFQGRVNEQFF.

V usage is TRBV5-1 and J usage is TRBJ1-1; TRBD1 matches at 11 bases. This CDR3 region has 14 residues. Germline CDR1 and CDR2: SGHRS and YFSETQ. Trimming at V came to 3 bases and at J to 5 bases, leaving 3 bases not matched to a gene. For the CDR3, the DNA is TGCGCCAGCAGCTCGGGACAGGGGGAAACTGAAGCTTTCTTT. This encodes CASSSGQGETEAFF.

The chain joins TRBV2 to TRBJ2-2; a weak D match, TRBD1 (6 bases). The CDR3 is made up of 15 amino acids. The ends were cut back, 5 bases at V and 0 bases at J, with 10 bases in the middle. Germline values: CDR1 SNHLY, CDR2 FYNNEI. CDR3 sequence reads: CASSITGPNTGELFF. CDR3 bases: TGTGCCAGCAGTATTACAGGGCCGAACACCGGGGAGCTGTTTTTT. Based on the CDR3 plus reference TRBV2 and TRBJ2-2, the full variable domain is EPEVTQTPSHQVTQMGQEVILRCVPISNHLYFYWYRQILGQKVEFLVSFYNNEISEKSEIFDDQFSVERPDGSNFTLKIRSTKLEDSAMYFCASSITGPNTGELFFGEGSRLTVL.

This chain uses TRBV5-1 with TRBJ1-1; maybe TRBD1 (5 bases). CDR1 and CDR2 (germline): SGHRS, YFSETQ. Trimming removed 4 bases at V and 1 base at J, with 20 bases between. The CDR3 covers 17 residues. Here the CDR3 DNA reads TGCGCCAGCAGCCCGCGGGACCCCCGGGGGAGGAACACTGAAGCTTTCTTT. Residues: CASSPRDPRGRNTEAFF.

This chain uses TRBV7-9 with TRBJ1-6, with 7 nucleotides matching TRBD1. The V gene end was trimmed by 5 bases and the J gene end by 7 bases; junction bases not matched to a gene: 8. Germline V gene sequence: CDR1 SEHNR, CDR2 FQNEAQ (reference sequence). This CDR3 region has 15 residues. CDR3 bases: TGTGCCAGCAGCCCTTCGACAGGGAACAATTCACCCCTCCACTTT. Translated: CASSPSTGNNSPLHF.

The V call is TRBV5-1, the J call TRBJ1-1; D possibly corresponds to TRBD1 (6 bases). CDR1 is SGHRS, CDR2 YFSETQ, per germline. Trimming shortened V by 1 base and J by 10 bases, and 17 bases separated the two germline ends. The CDR3 is 14 amino acids. The CDR3 coding sequence is TGCGCCAGCAGCTTGTCTACAGGGAATAGTAGAGCTTTCTTT. This translates into CASSLSTGNSRAFF.

The chain carries TRBV7-9 and TRBJ1-6; D not certain. The V end lost 1 base, the J end lost 5 bases, and 6 bases lay between the germline ends. The CDR3 is 14 residues long. Per the germline V gene, CDR1 is SEHNR and CDR2 is FQNEAQ (reference sequence). This CDR3 is CASSLDPDNSPLHF. The CDR3 nucleotides are TGTGCCAGCAGCTTAGATCCTGATAATTCACCCCTCCACTTT.

This clone was detected once. J is TRBJ1-2 and V is TRBV28, with TRBD1 identical over 8 bases. Germline assignment: CDR1 MDHEN and CDR2 SYDVKM. With V trimmed by 6 bases and J by 10 bases, 16 bases remained unmatched. The CDR3 has 15 amino acids. The chain's CDR3 is CASSGGQGSLNDYTF. The CDR3 nucleotides are TGTGCCAGCAGCGGCGGACAGGGCTCCCTAAATGACTACACCTTC.

The V gene is TRBV2, the J gene TRBJ2-2; 7 bases match TRBD1. Losses at the gene ends were 5 bases for V and 4 bases for J; bases not matched to a gene: 10. In germline, CDR1 is SNHLY, CDR2 FYNNEI. This CDR3 has 16 residues. CDR3 amino acids: CASSTRADRATGELFF. The CDR3 nucleotides read TGTGCCAGCAGTACTCGTGCTGACAGGGCCACCGGGGAGCTGTTTTTT.

The chain uses TRBV21-1 and TRBJ2-5; the DNA was not compared with TRBD2, the D call given in the table. TRBV21-1 is marked as a pseudogene. This CDR3 is built from 21 residues. CDR3 loop: CASSKVTLQGLAGPYQETQYF. Here the CDR3 DNA reads TGTGCCAGCAGCAAAGTGACGCTTCAGGGACTAGCTGGCCCGTACCAAGAGACCCAGTACTTC.

This chain joins TRBV9 and TRBJ2-3; TRBD1 aligns across 8 bases. Germline assignment: CDR1 SGDLS and CDR2 YYNGEE. V lost 0 bases to trimming and J lost 6 bases; unmatched junction nucleotides: 6. The CDR3 is made up of 15 amino acids. The CDR3 bases are TGTGCCAGCAGCGTAGGGACGGACAGGGCTGATACGCAGTATTTT. Translation gives CASSVGTDRADTQYF. Variable domain in full (rest from reference TRBV9 and TRBJ2-3): DSGVTQTPKHLITATGQRVTLRCSPRSGDLSVYWYQQSLDQGLQFLIQYYNGEERAKGNILERFSAQQFPDLHSELNLSSLELGDSALYFCASSVGTDRADTQYFGPGTRLTVL.

The rearrangement uses TRBV9 and TRBJ1-6; D gene uncertain. Trimming took off 4 bases at V and 0 bases at J, with 8 bases between the two ends. CDR1 and CDR2 (germline): SGDLS, YYNGEE. This CDR3 has 15 amino acids. The chain's CDR3 is CASSLLPSYNSPLHF. CDR3 nucleotides: TGTGCCAGCAGCCTACTACCCTCCTATAATTCACCCCTCCACTTT.

The chain uses TRBV28 and TRBJ1-4, with D maybe TRBD1 (5 bases). V shed 0 bases and J shed 7 bases, with 12 bases lying between them. The CDR3 is 15 residues long. Germline loops: CDR1 MDHEN, CDR2 SYDVKM. CDR3 region: CASSLWGGYTEKLFF. The CDR3 region has the DNA TGTGCCAGCAGTTTATGGGGGGGGTATACTGAAAAACTGTTTTTT.

This sequence joins TRBV10-3 and TRBJ2-1, with 9 nucleotides matching TRBD2. Germline V gene sequence: CDR1 ENHRY, CDR2 SYGVKD. The trim removed 8 bases at V and 1 base at J, leaving 6 bases unmatched. CDR3 length: 15 residues. CDR3 residues: CAIATAGGSYNEQFF. CDR3 in DNA: TGTGCCATCGCAACGGCGGGGGGGTCCTACAATGAGCAGTTCTTC.

The chain carries TRBV7-9 and TRBJ2-1, with no clear D. Germline V gene data show CDR1 as SEHNR and CDR2 as FQNEAQ (reference sequence). Trimming pared 2 bases from V and 5 bases from J, leaving 7 bases between. This CDR3 has 13 amino acids. Here the CDR3 reads CASSLSSDNEQFF. In DNA form, the CDR3 reads TGTGCCAGCAGCTTATCCAGCGACAATGAGCAGTTCTTC.

CDR3 in DNA: TGTGCCAGCAGTTCAACGGGCGGGGGGGTGATCACAGATACGCAGTATTTT. The encoded protein is CASSSTGGGVITDTQYF. V gene TRBV28 combines with J gene TRBJ2-3; TRBD2 matches at 9 bases. Per germline, CDR1 MDHEN and CDR2 SYDVKM. The CDR3 extends over 17 amino acids. V lost 4 bases and J lost 2; bases outside the gene matches: 10.

The chain uses TRBV27 and TRBJ1-5; D is unclear. This CDR3 contains 17 residues. The V and J ends lost 2 bases and 2 bases respectively, with 16 bases between them. Per germline, CDR1 MNHEY and CDR2 SMNVEV (reference sequence). The CDR3 DNA is TGTGCCAGCAGTTTAAGAGGAGGAGGAGGAGGCAATCAGCCCCAGCATTTT. Translation: CASSLRGGGGGNQPQHF.

This clone occurred a few times. V and J are TRBV5-4 and TRBJ2-5; TRBD2 aligns across 8 bases. CDR3 size: 16 residues. The V segment lost 0 bases and the J segment 2 bases; nucleotides outside the gene matches: 6. The germline V gene encodes CDR1 SGHNT and CDR2 YYREEE (reference sequence). The DNA for the CDR3 is TGTGCCAGCAGCTTGGCGGGTAGCGGGGTACAAGAGACCCAGTACTTC. It codes for CASSLAGSGVQETQYF.

The chain couples TRBV19 to TRBJ1-5, with 8 bases fitting TRBD1. Germline CDR1 reads LNHDA; CDR2 reads SQIVND (reference sequence). V lost 5 bases, J lost 4 bases, and 4 bases stayed unmatched. This CDR3 comprises 14 residues. In DNA, the CDR3 is TGTGCCAGTAGTCACCGGGACAGGAATCAGCCCCAGCATTTT. Its translation is CASSHRDRNQPQHF.

V is TRBV7-2 and J is TRBJ1-1; D uncertain. This CDR3 is built from 14 residues. V lost 4 bases to trimming and J lost 1 base, with 10 bases between them. The V gene's germline CDR1 is SGHTA and CDR2 FQGNSA. CDR3 residues: CASSSRAGNTEAFF. DNA of the CDR3: TGTGCCAGCAGCTCCCGAGCGGGGAACACTGAAGCTTTCTTT.

The chain carries TRBV7-6 and TRBJ2-7; TRBD2 might be the D (6 bases). This CDR3 has 15 residues. Trimming shortened V by 5 bases and J by 2 bases, and 16 bases separated the two germline ends. Germline CDR1 reads SGHVS; CDR2 reads FNYEAQ. CDR3 sequence reads: CASSPPGLDTYEQYF. Here the CDR3 DNA reads TGTGCCAGCAGCCCACCGGGACTGGATACCTACGAGCAGTACTTC.

The rearrangement links TRBV6-5 to TRBJ1-2, with D uncertain. The germline V and J ends were trimmed by 6 bases and 4 bases, with 18 bases remaining between them. Germline CDR1 MNHEY, CDR2 SVGAGI. This CDR3 is built from 15 residues. The CDR3 reads CASSDPHGFGYGYTF. CDR3 DNA: TGTGCCAGCAGCGATCCCCACGGGTTTGGCTATGGCTACACCTTC.

The chain uses TRBV6-5 and TRBJ1-1, with 12 bases matching TRBD1. Trimming cost V 8 bases and J 3 bases; bases outside gene matches: 4. The germline V gene has CDR1 MNHEY and CDR2 SVGAGI. The CDR3 extends over 14 amino acids. The CDR3 bases are TGTGCCAGCGGGGACAGGGGGCAGGACACTGAAGCTTTCTTT. Its protein product is CASGDRGQDTEAFF.

The chain has TRBV27 and TRBJ1-2, with TRBD1 identical over 7 bases. The CDR3 consists of 12 residues. Germline assignment: CDR1 MNHEY and CDR2 SMNVEV (reference sequence). After removal of 10 bases from V and 8 bases from J, the junction contained 10 bases not matched to a gene. This CDR3 reads CATGEGAGGYTF. The CDR3, as DNA: TGTGCCACTGGAGAGGGGGCGGGCGGCTACACCTTC.

This CDR3 reads CASRLSGSTEAFF. The CDR3 DNA reads TGTGCCAGCAGGTTGAGTGGGAGCACTGAAGCTTTCTTT. The V and J genes are TRBV12-3 or TRBV12-4 and TRBJ1-1; D remains unclear. V was pared by 6 bases and J by 4 bases, with 12 bases between. This CDR3 is 13 amino acids long.

V is TRBV10-3 and J is TRBJ2-1; TRBD1 aligns across 11 bases. V shed 3 bases, J shed 10 bases, and the junction held 8 bases outside the gene matches. In germline, CDR1 is ENHRY, CDR2 SYGVKD. The CDR3 consists of 15 residues. CDR3 in DNA: TGTGCCATCAGTGACCTCAGGGGACAGGGGGACGAGCAGTTCTTC. Protein sequence: CAISDLRGQGDEQFF.

The J gene is TRBJ1-5, the V gene TRBV7-9; D unresolved. Germline V gene lookup returns CDR1 SEHNR and CDR2 FQNEAQ (reference sequence). This CDR3 is built from 17 residues. Trimming took 1 base from V and 3 from J, leaving 16 bases between them. The CDR3 reads CASSLVRAGRPNQPQHF. CDR3 nucleotide sequence: TGTGCCAGCAGCTTAGTCCGGGCGGGTCGTCCCAATCAGCCCCAGCATTTT. Full variable domain (rest looked up from reference TRBV7-9 and TRBJ1-5): DTGVSQNPRHKITKRGQNVTFRCDPISEHNRLYWYRQTLGQGPEFLTYFQNEAQLEKSRLLSDRFSAERPKGSFSTLEIQRTEQGDSAMYLCASSLVRAGRPNQPQHFGDGTRLSIL.

The genes are TRBV14 and TRBJ1-4, with D possibly being TRBD1 (6 bases). The V end was cut by 4 bases, the J end by 8 bases, with 14 bases between. Per the germline V gene, CDR1 is SGHDN and CDR2 is FVKESK. The CDR3 runs to 14 residues. Here the CDR3 DNA reads TGTGCCAGCAGCCGAGGGACAAAGAGGGAAAAACTGTTTTTT. Protein sequence: CASSRGTKREKLFF.

This sequence joins TRBV11-1 and TRBJ2-7; D might be TRBD1 (7 bases). Germline-derived CDR1 and CDR2 are SGHAT and FQDESV (reference sequence). The CDR3 contains 15 residues. V dropped 2 bases and J dropped 3 bases, with 14 bases sitting between them. DNA for the CDR3: TGTGCCAGCAGCTTAAATCAGGGGGGATACTACGAGCAGTACTTC. Translated: CASSLNQGGYYEQYF. Together with reference TRBV11-1 and TRBJ2-7, the CDR3 gives the full variable domain: EAEVAQSPRYKITEKSQAVAFWCDPISGHATLYWYRQILGQGPELLVQFQDESVVDDSQLPKDRFSAERLKGVDSTLKIQPAELGDSAMYLCASSLNQGGYYEQYFGPGTRLTVT.